Each of the 15 T cell receptor beta chains below was sequenced from the same sample in a study of blood T cell repertoires in COVID-19. Only in-frame clones appear in the TCRdb table, and some are missing; sequencing was by immunoSEQ multiplex PCR. The repertoire holds 25,000 to 30,000 clones, with approximately 80% as singletons. The sequenced sample was peripheral blood. These receptor sequences come from a man between 70 and 80 years old with acute or convalescent COVID-19.

The V gene is TRBV9, the J gene TRBJ2-5; 7 bases align to TRBD1. Unmatched junction bases numbered 5, after V lost 1 base and J lost 2 bases. CDR1 and CDR2 (germline): SGDLS, YYNGEE. The CDR3 covers 15 residues. CDR3 amino acids: CASSVNWDSQETQYF. The CDR3 DNA reads TGTGCCAGCAGCGTAAATTGGGACAGTCAAGAGACCCAGTACTTC.

The rearrangement joins TRBV6-1 to TRBJ1-1, with a weak D call TRBD1 (6 bases). Germline CDR1 MNHNS, CDR2 SASEGT. V was clipped by 1 base and J by 2 bases, with 17 bases between them. This CDR3 contains 17 residues. CDR3 protein: CASSEVGGGGGNTEAFF. For the CDR3, the DNA is TGTGCCAGCAGTGAAGTCGGTGGTGGGGGCGGAAACACTGAAGCTTTCTTT.

This clone was detected once. V usage is TRBV28 and J usage is TRBJ1-1; D gene uncertain. This CDR3 spans 15 amino acids. Trimming pared 8 bases from V and 5 bases from J, leaving 21 bases between. Germline loops: CDR1 MDHEN, CDR2 SYDVKM. The CDR3 sequence is CASFPTRGGWTEAFF. Here the CDR3 DNA reads TGTGCCAGCTTCCCAACGCGGGGTGGGTGGACTGAAGCTTTCTTT.

V usage is TRBV14 and J usage is TRBJ1-3; the match to TRBD1 covers 7 bases. The V and J ends lost 3 bases and 0 bases, in that order; junction bases with no gene match: 14. In germline, CDR1 is SGHDN, CDR2 FVKESK. The CDR3 is 19 amino acids. The CDR3 coding sequence is TGTGCCAGCAGCCACGAGACCTGGGACAGAGGATACTCTGGAAACACCATATATTTT. It yields the protein CASSHETWDRGYSGNTIYF.

The sample holds a few counts of this clone. V is TRBV6-1 and J is TRBJ1-3; the D is unclear. There are 11 residues in the CDR3. Trimming took 2 bases from V and 7 from J, leaving 3 bases between them. The V gene's germline CDR1 is MNHNS and CDR2 SASEGT. The CDR3 region is CASSEYNTIYF. In DNA form, the CDR3 reads TGTGCCAGCAGTGAATATAACACCATATATTTT.

The chain carries TRBV6-5 and TRBJ1-5, with D unclear. CDR1 MNHEY and CDR2 SVGAGI come from the germline V gene. There are 14 residues in the CDR3. Trimming shortened V by 5 bases and J by 1 base, and 9 bases separated the two germline ends. The CDR3 reads CASSRSPSNQPQHF. Written as DNA, the CDR3 is TGTGCCAGCAGTCGGTCACCCAGCAATCAGCCCCAGCATTTT.

The chain links TRBV29-1 to TRBJ1-2, with TRBD1 matching over 7 bases. V was clipped by 3 bases and J by 6 bases; unmatched bases: 7. The CDR3 runs to 13 residues. Germline V gene lookup returns CDR1 SQVTM and CDR2 ANQGSEA. This chain's CDR3 is CSVETGRIDGYTF. CDR3 DNA: TGCAGCGTTGAGACAGGGAGAATCGATGGCTACACCTTC.

The J gene is TRBJ2-7, the V gene TRBV4-2; 9 nucleotides agree with TRBD1. Germline trimming cut 0 bases from V and 4 bases from J; bases unmatched to any gene: 16. The CDR3 runs 19 residues. Germline V gene data show CDR1 as LGHNA and CDR2 as YNFKEQ. This CDR3 is CASSQESLGGGTGFYEQYF. The CDR3 bases are TGTGCCAGCAGCCAAGAGTCGCTTGGAGGAGGGACAGGGTTTTACGAGCAGTACTTC.

The chain is built from TRBV18 and TRBJ1-2; TRBD1 is a possible D gene (5 bases). The CDR3 consists of 14 residues. CDR1 is KGHSH, CDR2 LQKENI, per germline. Trimming took 3 bases from V and 8 from J, leaving 16 bases between them. The CDR3 DNA reads as TGTGCCAGCTCACCGAGGTGGGGGGGGAGCGGCTACACCTTC. Translation: CASSPRWGGSGYTF.

Comments on this clone: The junction does not match germline at one end; this may be a read error. V and J are TRBV7-6 and TRBJ2-7, with 12 nucleotides matching TRBD2. Per the germline V gene, CDR1 is SGHVS and CDR2 is FNYEAQ. The CDR3 contains 15 residues. The CDR3 nucleotides read TGTGCCAGCAGCCTAGCGGGGGGGAGCTCCTACGAGCAGTACTTC. Translated: CASSLAGGSSYEQYF.

This rearrangement joins TRBV21-1 to TRBJ1-2. TRBV21-1 is noted as a pseudogene. The CDR3 extends over 19 amino acids. CDR3: CASSKVGGLGGRGDYGYTF. CDR3 nucleotide sequence: TGTGCCAGCAGCAAAGTTGGCGGTTTGGGGGGGCGCGGGGACTATGGCTACACCTTC.

In this sample, this clone turned up a few times. The J gene is TRBJ2-3, the V gene TRBV19; 12 bases line up with TRBD2. Germline values: CDR1 LNHDA, CDR2 SQIVND (reference sequence). V lost 5 bases and J lost 2; bases outside the gene matches: 5. The CDR3 loop spans 16 amino acids. Written as DNA, the CDR3 is TGTGCCAGTAGTCTGACTAGCGGGGGATACACAGATACGCAGTATTTT. Translation: CASSLTSGGYTDTQYF.

This chain connects TRBV25-1 to TRBJ2-2; D is unclear. Germline-derived CDR1 and CDR2 are MGHDK and SYGVNS. This CDR3 has 15 amino acids. Between the trimmed V and J ends, which lost 4 bases and 0 bases, there was a span of 9 bases. Written as DNA, the CDR3 is TGTGCCAGCAGTGCATCAGTTCCGAACACCGGGGAGCTGTTTTTT. It codes for CASSASVPNTGELFF.

The rearrangement joins TRBV28 to TRBJ1-5, with D tentatively TRBD1 (6 bases). With 7 bases removed from V and 9 bases from J, the gap between germline ends came to 13 bases. Germline V lookup: CDR1 MDHEN, CDR2 SYDVKM. This CDR3 is 12 amino acids long. The CDR3 nucleotides are TGTGCCAGCACCCAGGGGCAATGGCCCCAGCATTTT. This gives the protein CASTQGQWPQHF.

Note on this clone: At one boundary the junction diverges from the germline segment, which might be a read error. This sequence joins TRBV30 and TRBJ2-1; tentatively, D is TRBD2 (6 bases). This CDR3 region has 10 residues. CDR1 and CDR2 from the germline V gene are GTSNPN and SVGIG (reference sequence). CDR3 amino acids: CAWSGRLVLF. CDR3 coding DNA: TGTGCCTGGAGTGGGCGACTAGTGCTCTTC.